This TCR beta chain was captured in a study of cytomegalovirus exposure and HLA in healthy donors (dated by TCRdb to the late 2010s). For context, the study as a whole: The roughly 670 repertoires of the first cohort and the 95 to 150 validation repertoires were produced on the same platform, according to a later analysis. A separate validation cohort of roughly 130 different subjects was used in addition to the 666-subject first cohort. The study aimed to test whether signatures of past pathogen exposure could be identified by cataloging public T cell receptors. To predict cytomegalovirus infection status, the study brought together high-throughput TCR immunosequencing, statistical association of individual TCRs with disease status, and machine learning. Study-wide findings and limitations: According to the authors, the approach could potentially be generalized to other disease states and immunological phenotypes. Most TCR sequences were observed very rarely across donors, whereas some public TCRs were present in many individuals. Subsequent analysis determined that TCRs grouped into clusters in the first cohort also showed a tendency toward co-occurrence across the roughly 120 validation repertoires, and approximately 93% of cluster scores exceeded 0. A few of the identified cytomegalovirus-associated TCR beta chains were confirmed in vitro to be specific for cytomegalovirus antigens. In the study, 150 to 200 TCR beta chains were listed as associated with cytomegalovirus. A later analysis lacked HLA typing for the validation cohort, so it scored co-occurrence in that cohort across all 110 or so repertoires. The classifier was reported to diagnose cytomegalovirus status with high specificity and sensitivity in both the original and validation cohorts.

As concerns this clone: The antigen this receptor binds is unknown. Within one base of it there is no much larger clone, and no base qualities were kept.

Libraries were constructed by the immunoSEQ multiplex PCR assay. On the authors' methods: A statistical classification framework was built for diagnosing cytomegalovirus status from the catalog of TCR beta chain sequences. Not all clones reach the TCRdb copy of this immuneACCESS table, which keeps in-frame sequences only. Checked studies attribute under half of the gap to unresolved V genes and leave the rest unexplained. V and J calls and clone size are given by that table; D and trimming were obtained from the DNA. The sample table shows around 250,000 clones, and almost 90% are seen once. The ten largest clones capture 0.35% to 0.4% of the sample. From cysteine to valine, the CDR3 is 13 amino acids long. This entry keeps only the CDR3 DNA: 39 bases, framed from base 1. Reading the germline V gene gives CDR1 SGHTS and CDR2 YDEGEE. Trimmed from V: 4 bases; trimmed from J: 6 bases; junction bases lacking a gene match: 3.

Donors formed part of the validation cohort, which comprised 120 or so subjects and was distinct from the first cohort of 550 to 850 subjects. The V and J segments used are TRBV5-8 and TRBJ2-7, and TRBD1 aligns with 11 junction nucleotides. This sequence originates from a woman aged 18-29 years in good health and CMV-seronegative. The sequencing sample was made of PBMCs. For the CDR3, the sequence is CASSKDRGREQYV. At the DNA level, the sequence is TGTGCCAGCAGCAAGGACAGGGGGCGCGAGCAGTACGTC.